The 17 T cell receptor beta chains below were found in one sample sequenced in a study of low-dose radiotherapy and immunotherapy resistance in tumors. Stated time point: after trial treatment. Treatment meaning: LDRT plus nivolumab, ipilimumab, low-dose cyclophosphamide and aspirin (RACIN trial). Priming of first-strand cDNA relied on TRAV- and TRBV-specific primers (covering alpha and beta chains). The PCR that amplified TCRs ran for 15 to 25 cycles, relying on a constant-region primer and a V-primer adapter. Each CDR3 protein is one row after TCRdb ran MiXCR on the reads. The sample carries 100,000 or so distinct CDR3 sequences, under 25% recorded once. This specimen was PBMCs, taken after low-dose radiotherapy plus immunotherapy. Every receptor here comes from a male donor with prostate cancer.

This rearrangement joins TRBV19 to TRBJ1-1; 7 bases align to TRBD1. Trimming took 4 bases from V and 7 from J; bases not matched to a gene: 6. This CDR3 is 13 amino acids long. Germline values: CDR1 LNHDA, CDR2 SQIVND (reference sequence). CDR3 sequence: CASSTDRELEAFF. DNA for the CDR3: TGTGCCAGTAGTACCGACAGGGAACTTGAAGCTTTCTTT.

This clonotype was detected ten times or more. This rearrangement joins TRBV5-1 to TRBJ2-7, with TRBD1 matching 7 bases. Germline V lookup: CDR1 SGHRS, CDR2 YFSETQ. The CDR3 consists of 14 residues. The V and J ends lost 7 bases and 1 base, in that order; junction bases with no gene match: 8. The CDR3: CASWAPGQSYEQYF. CDR3 nucleotides: TGCGCCAGCTGGGCCCCGGGACAGTCCTACGAGCAGTACTTC.

With respect to this clonotype: One junction end does not reproduce the germline sequence, and a read error may be involved. The chain is built from TRBV2 and TRBJ2-1; TRBD2 is a possible D gene (6 bases). CDR1 and CDR2 from the germline V gene are SNHLY and FYNNEI. The CDR3 loop spans 15 amino acids. CDR3 nucleotides: TGTGCGAGCATGCGGGGTTTTAGCTCCTACAATGAGCAGTTCTTC. Protein product: CASMRGFSSYNEQFF.

In this sample, this clonotype turned up many times. The CDR3 nucleotides read TGTGCCAGCAGTTACTCAGTAACAGTCCCAGATACGCAGTATTTT. This codes for CASSYSVTVPDTQYF. The chain combines TRBV6-6 with TRBJ2-3; D ambiguous. Germline V gene data show CDR1 as MNHNY and CDR2 as SVGAGI (reference sequence). V gave up 0 bases and J gave up 4 bases, with 11 bases separating them. This CDR3 spans 15 amino acids.

The gene calls are TRBV20-1 and TRBJ2-7, with TRBD2 matching over 8 bases. CDR3 size: 12 residues. CDR1 and CDR2 (germline): DFQATT, SNEGSKA (reference sequence). J was trimmed by 4 bases and V by 6 bases; bases with no gene match: 5. Here the CDR3 DNA reads TGCAGTGCAAAGCGGGGGCTATACGAGCAGTACTTC. Protein sequence: CSAKRGLYEQYF.

This clonotype was detected ten times or more. This sequence joins TRBV6-8 and TRBJ2-7; 7 bases line up with TRBD2. CDR1 is MNHGY, CDR2 SAAAGT, per germline. V lost 6 bases to trimming and J lost 0 bases; unmatched junction nucleotides: 5. This CDR3 spans 14 amino acids. The CDR3 bases are TGTGCCAGCAGGACAACTAGCGACTCCTACGAGCAGTACTTC. Encoded protein: CASRTTSDSYEQYF.

The rearrangement uses TRBV2 and TRBJ1-6, with 11 bases identical to TRBD1. Germline CDR1 reads SNHLY; CDR2 reads FYNNEI. This CDR3 has 15 residues. V trimming: 10 bases; J trimming: 9 bases; junction bases outside the gene matches: 11. The CDR3 is CATSMGQGVSSPLHF. CDR3 bases: TGTGCCACCTCAATGGGACAGGGGGTGAGTTCACCCCTCCACTTT.

This clonotype occurred many times. V and J are TRBV5-5 and TRBJ2-3; perhaps TRBD2 as D (7 bases). Trimming left V 4 bases short and J 4 bases short, with 19 bases between. Germline CDR1 is SGHKS and CDR2 is YYEKEE (reference sequence). This CDR3 is 16 amino acids long. CDR3 nucleotides: TGTGCCAGCAGCCTGACGGTGGGGGGGGCCGCAGATACGCAGTATTTT. Translating it yields CASSLTVGGAADTQYF.

This clonotype was counted many times. This chain links TRBV20-1 with TRBJ2-2; 11 bases agree with TRBD2. Germline V gene sequence: CDR1 DFQATT, CDR2 SNEGSKA (reference sequence). The CDR3 is made up of 16 amino acids. V lost 3 bases to trimming and J lost 2 bases; unmatched junction nucleotides: 5. This CDR3 reads CSARWGLAANTGELFF. CDR3 DNA sequence: TGCAGTGCTAGGTGGGGACTAGCGGCAAACACCGGGGAGCTGTTTTTT.

The sample holds many counts of this clonotype. This chain links TRBV20-1 with TRBJ2-1, with 7 bases fitting TRBD1. This CDR3 has 15 amino acids. Trimming at V came to 6 bases and at J to 4 bases, leaving 12 bases not matched to a gene. Germline V gene lookup returns CDR1 DFQATT and CDR2 SNEGSKA (reference sequence). The CDR3 DNA reads as TGCAGTGCCGAGAGTGATAGGGGGCTTTACAATGAGCAGTTCTTC. Its protein product is CSAESDRGLYNEQFF.

This clonotype was found a few times. This chain links TRBV5-4 with TRBJ1-6, with TRBD1 matching 12 bases. The CDR3 extends over 16 amino acids. Germline assignment: CDR1 SGHNT and CDR2 YYREEE (reference sequence). After removal of 3 bases from V and 10 bases from J, the junction contained 8 bases not matched to a gene. CDR3 loop: CASSSGTGGAKSPLHF. DNA of the CDR3: TGTGCCAGCAGCTCCGGGACAGGGGGCGCGAAATCACCCCTCCACTTT.

In its sample, this clonotype was seen many times. The CDR3 here is CASSPTWLAGDTDTQYF. The CDR3 bases are TGTGCCAGCAGCCCCACTTGGCTAGCGGGGGACACAGATACGCAGTATTTT. The J gene is TRBJ2-3, the V gene TRBV3-1; 10 bases align to TRBD2. The CDR3 runs to 17 residues. In germline, CDR1 is LGHDT, CDR2 YNNKEL (reference sequence). After removal of 4 bases from V and 2 bases from J, the junction contained 9 bases not matched to a gene.

This clonotype was seen ten or more times. The chain employs TRBV6-6 and TRBJ2-3, with D perhaps being TRBD1 or TRBD2 (6 bases each). The length of the CDR3 is 14 residues. Trimming left V 4 bases short and J 4 bases short, with 12 bases between. From germline, CDR1 is MNHNY and CDR2 SVGAGI (reference sequence). Here the CDR3 DNA reads TGTGCCAGCAGTTGGGGGGCGCGGGCAGATACGCAGTATTTT. Its translation: CASSWGARADTQYF.

Ten or more counts support this clonotype. The chain recombines TRBV11-2 with TRBJ2-6, with 8 nucleotides matching TRBD1. This CDR3 region has 19 residues. With V trimmed by 4 bases and J by 0 bases, 11 bases remained unmatched. CDR1 is SGHAT, CDR2 FQNNGV, per germline. In DNA, the CDR3 is TGTGCCAGCAGCTCCTCCCCCGGACAGGGACACTCTGGGGCCAACGTCCTGACTTTC. Translating gives CASSSSPGQGHSGANVLTF.

There are many counts of this clonotype. The chain uses TRBV6-6 and TRBJ2-1; D is unclear. This CDR3 is 12 amino acids long. V lost 5 bases to trimming and J lost 7 bases, with 9 bases between them. Germline V gene sequence: CDR1 MNHNY, CDR2 SVGAGI (reference sequence). CDR3 amino acids: CASSESRNEQFF. The CDR3 nucleotides are TGTGCCAGCAGTGAAAGCCGTAATGAGCAGTTCTTC.

This clonotype has a count of ten or more. The chain couples TRBV12-3 or TRBV12-4 to TRBJ2-7; 9 bases match TRBD2. The CDR3 has 15 amino acids. The V segment lost 6 bases and the J segment 7 bases; nucleotides outside the gene matches: 13. CDR3: CASSPRLAAGIEQYF. Written as DNA, the CDR3 is TGTGCCAGCAGCCCTAGACTAGCGGCTGGGATAGAGCAGTACTTC.

This clonotype was counted a few times. The genes are TRBV5-1 and TRBJ1-6; 7 bases match TRBD1. CDR1 is SGHRS and CDR2 is YFSETQ in the germline V gene. The CDR3 extends over 14 amino acids. J lost 10 bases, V lost 4 bases, and 8 bases had no gene match. CDR3 amino acids: CASSLGQRDSPLHF. DNA of the CDR3: TGCGCCAGCAGCCTGGGACAGAGGGACTCACCCCTCCACTTT.